This TCR beta chain was sequenced in a study of control samples from healthy donors and cancer patients. The repertoire was sequenced with immunoSEQ multiplex PCR; TCRdb's copy has only in-frame clones and lacks some. The sample has some 250,000 clones; roughly 80% are singletons. The V gene's germline CDR1 is SGHKS and CDR2 YYEKEE (reference sequence). This CDR3 is 12 amino acids long. The V end was cut by 0 bases, the J end by 6 bases, with 6 bases between. This receptor was taken from a woman between 55 and 75 years old with lung cancer. Input material: PBMCs. The chain recombines TRBV5-5 with TRBJ1-2; D is unresolved. CDR3 in amino acids: CASSLDTNGYTF. The DNA of the CDR3 is TGTGCCAGCAGCTTGGATACCAATGGCTACACCTTC.